The next 29 T cell receptor beta chains were all read from a single sample in a study of cytotoxic CD8 clonotypes in ibrutinib-treated CLL. Generated by immunoSEQ multiplex PCR, the TCRdb table keeps only in-frame clones and is missing some. The table lists tens of thousands of clones, roughly 65% of them singletons, with about 29% in the top ten. Sequenced material: PBMCs, taken after 24 months of ibrutinib treatment. The source is a human donor with chronic lymphocytic leukemia.

The gene calls are TRBV18 and TRBJ2-5; a weak D match, TRBD2 (6 bases). This CDR3 region has 12 residues. Germline V CDR1 and CDR2: KGHSH, LQKENI. The ends were cut back, 4 bases at V and 5 bases at J, with 8 bases in the middle. The CDR3 region has the DNA TGTGCCAGCTCACAGGGAGGCGAGACCCAGTACTTC. It translates to CASSQGGETQYF.

The chain recombines TRBV19 with TRBJ2-2; D is ambiguous. This CDR3 is 15 amino acids long. V lost 7 bases and J lost 5, with 17 bases in between. Germline V lookup: CDR1 LNHDA, CDR2 SQIVND (reference sequence). CDR3 in amino acids: CASKRGAAGTGELFF. For the CDR3, the DNA is TGTGCCAGTAAACGAGGCGCAGCCGGGACCGGGGAGCTGTTTTTT.

This chain joins TRBV11-2 and TRBJ1-4; the match to TRBD1 covers 9 bases. V lost 1 base to trimming and J lost 7 bases; unmatched junction nucleotides: 4. The CDR3 covers 15 residues. The V gene's germline CDR1 is SGHAT and CDR2 FQNNGV. Here the CDR3 DNA reads TGTGCCAGCAGCTTAGGACAGGGGGACGGTGAAAAACTGTTTTTT. It codes for CASSLGQGDGEKLFF.

The chain employs TRBV29-1 and TRBJ2-3; 12 bases are shared with TRBD2. This CDR3 comprises 17 residues. The V gene end was trimmed by 4 bases and the J gene end by 3 bases; junction bases not matched to a gene: 11. Germline-derived CDR1 and CDR2 are SQVTM and ANQGSEA. Written as DNA, the CDR3 is TGCAGCGTTGTGGGGGCTACTAGCGGGGGGACTACAGATACGCAGTATTTT. Protein: CSVVGATSGGTTDTQYF.

The chain is built from TRBV12-5 and TRBJ2-1, with TRBD2 matching 10 bases. CDR1 and CDR2 (germline): LGHNT, FRNRAP. The CDR3 is 15 amino acids. The junction had 1 base not matched to a gene; V was cut back by 1 base and J by 4 bases. The CDR3 region has the DNA TGTGCTAGTGGTTTGGGTAGCGGGGGGTACAATGAGCAGTTCTTC. Residues: CASGLGSGGYNEQFF. Full variable domain (remainder filled in from reference TRBV12-5 and TRBJ2-1): DARVTQTPRHKVTEMGQEVTMRCQPILGHNTVFWYRQTMMQGLELLAYFRNRAPLDDSGMPKDRFSAEMPDATLATLKIQPSEPRDSAVYFCASGLGSGGYNEQFFGPGTRLTVL.

V usage is TRBV5-5 and J usage is TRBJ2-7; D unclear. The V and J ends lost 4 bases and 4 bases respectively, with 9 bases between them. This CDR3 contains 12 residues. Germline V gene data show CDR1 as SGHKS and CDR2 as YYEKEE (reference sequence). The CDR3 region has the DNA TGTGCCAGCAGCCCAACACTTTACGAGCAGTACTTC. Translating it yields CASSPTLYEQYF.

In this sample, this clone turned up once. The chain employs TRBV5-1 and TRBJ2-7; D is possibly TRBD1 or TRBD2 (5 bases each). This CDR3 is built from 14 residues. Trimming took 4 bases from V and 4 from J, leaving 15 bases between them. CDR1 is SGHRS, CDR2 YFSETQ, per germline. The CDR3 coding sequence is TGCGCCAGCAGCCCCGACCGGGGCGGGTACGAGCAGTACTTC. It encodes CASSPDRGGYEQYF.

The rearrangement links TRBV11-2 to TRBJ1-4, with a possible D match to TRBD1 (5 bases). The CDR3 sequence is 17 residues long. The V gene's germline CDR1 is SGHAT and CDR2 FQNNGV. With 5 bases removed from V and 7 bases from J, the gap between germline ends came to 23 bases. This CDR3 reads CASSLIPQGGSGEKLFF. CDR3 nucleotide sequence: TGTGCCAGCAGCCTAATTCCCCAGGGAGGTTCAGGTGAAAAACTGTTTTTT.

The J gene is TRBJ2-5, the V gene TRBV5-1; the D gene is possibly TRBD2 (7 bases). Germline V lookup: CDR1 SGHRS, CDR2 YFSETQ. V was cut by 3 bases and J by 3 bases, with 18 bases left in between. The CDR3 length is 16 residues. In DNA form, the CDR3 reads TGCGCCAGCAGCTCGAGCGGGACAACAGGCGAAGAGACCCAGTACTTC. Residues: CASSSSGTTGEETQYF.

This clone appeared a single time. The J gene is TRBJ1-3, the V gene TRBV11-3; D possibly corresponds to TRBD1 (5 bases). V was cut by 5 bases and J by 3 bases, with 17 bases left in between. Germline CDR1 SGHNT, CDR2 YENEEA. The CDR3 runs 16 residues. DNA of the CDR3: TGTGCCAGCAGCCCCGGGACGGCTACCAGTGGAAACACCATATATTTT. Translated: CASSPGTATSGNTIYF.

J is TRBJ2-3 and V is TRBV10-2; D may be TRBD1 or TRBD2 (5 bases each). The CDR3 runs to 15 residues. Germline V gene lookup returns CDR1 WSHSY and CDR2 SAAADI. The ends were cut back, 7 bases at V and 0 bases at J, with 14 bases in the middle. The CDR3: CASTRDGPSTDTQYF. In nucleotides, the CDR3 is TGCGCCAGCACCCGGGACGGGCCTAGCACAGATACGCAGTATTTT.

The chain links TRBV7-9 to TRBJ2-1; the D is unclear. The CDR3 runs to 14 residues. CDR1 and CDR2 from the germline V gene are SEHNR and FQNEAQ (reference sequence). The V gene lost 2 bases and the J gene lost 0 bases, with 5 bases spanning the gap. This CDR3 reads CASSLQGSYNEQFF. CDR3 DNA: TGTGCCAGCAGCTTACAAGGCTCCTACAATGAGCAGTTCTTC.

This clone was seen once. The rearrangement links TRBV7-9 to TRBJ2-1, with 11 bases identical to TRBD1. Germline CDR1 SEHNR, CDR2 FQNEAQ (reference sequence). This CDR3 region has 14 residues. Losses at the gene ends were 4 bases for V and 10 bases for J; bases not matched to a gene: 6. This chain's CDR3 is CASSYGQGASEQFF. Here the CDR3 DNA reads TGTGCCAGCAGCTATGGACAGGGGGCGAGCGAGCAGTTCTTC.

J is TRBJ1-2 and V is TRBV10-2; TRBD1 might be the D (5 bases). CDR1 WSHSY and CDR2 SAAADI come from the germline V gene. The ends were cut back, 3 bases at V and 5 bases at J, with 10 bases in the middle. This CDR3 has 13 amino acids. In DNA form, the CDR3 reads TGCGCCAGCAGTGATCCCCGGGGGTATGGCTACACCTTC. Translation gives CASSDPRGYGYTF.

The V and J genes are TRBV27 and TRBJ2-1; possible D gene TRBD1, 6 bases. This CDR3 comprises 14 residues. CDR1 and CDR2 from the germline V gene are MNHEY and SMNVEV (reference sequence). The V and J ends lost 6 bases and 0 bases respectively, with 9 bases between them. DNA for the CDR3: TGTGCCAGCAGCACAGGGTCCTCCTACAATGAGCAGTTCTTC. Its translation is CASSTGSSYNEQFF.

CDR3 loop: CASSDLAGGADTQYF. CDR3 coding DNA: TGTGCCAGCAGCGATTTAGCGGGGGGGGCAGATACGCAGTATTTT. The chain has TRBV9 and TRBJ2-3; TRBD2 agrees at 11 bases. J lost 4 bases, V lost 3 bases, and 4 bases had no gene match. Germline assignment: CDR1 SGDLS and CDR2 YYNGEE. The CDR3 runs 15 residues.

The chain employs TRBV5-5 and TRBJ2-5; tentative D call: TRBD2 (5 bases). V dropped 0 bases and J dropped 1 base, with 10 bases sitting between them. Germline lookup yields CDR1 SGHKS and CDR2 YYEKEE (reference sequence). The CDR3 loop spans 15 amino acids. The CDR3 here is CASSLAPEGQETQYF. Written as DNA, the CDR3 is TGTGCCAGCAGCTTGGCCCCTGAGGGCCAAGAGACCCAGTACTTC.

The rearrangement joins TRBV29-1 to TRBJ2-7; TRBD2 agrees at 7 bases. This CDR3 has 13 residues. Germline trimming cut 4 bases from V and 6 bases from J; bases unmatched to any gene: 9. The germline CDR1 and CDR2 sequences are SQVTM and ANQGSEA. CDR3 coding DNA: TGCAGCGTTGGGGCGGGGGAACATGGCGAGCAGTACTTC. Encoded protein: CSVGAGEHGEQYF.

This clone has a handful of counts. The V call is TRBV18, the J call TRBJ1-5; D is possibly TRBD1 (5 bases). V lost 0 bases and J lost 5, with 14 bases in between. Germline V gene sequence: CDR1 KGHSH, CDR2 LQKENI. CDR3 size: 16 residues. The CDR3 DNA reads as TGTGCCAGCTCACCACCCCACCAGGGAGTGGATCAGCCCCAGCATTTT. This translates into CASSPPHQGVDQPQHF.

The CDR3 region has the DNA TGCGCCAGCAGCTTGGGGGGGTCGTATGGCTACACCTTC. Its translation: CASSLGGSYGYTF. V usage is TRBV5-1 and J usage is TRBJ1-2, with a possible D match to TRBD1 (5 bases). The V end lost 0 bases, the J end lost 5 bases, and 8 bases lay between the germline ends. Germline V gene sequence: CDR1 SGHRS, CDR2 YFSETQ. The CDR3 is 13 amino acids. The variable domain in full, with the rest retrieved from reference TRBV5-1 and TRBJ1-2, is KAGVTQTPRYLIKTRGQQVTLSCSPISGHRSVSWYQQTPGQGLQFLFEYFSETQRNKGNFPGRFSGRQFSNSRSEMNVSTLELGDSALYLCASSLGGSYGYTFGSGTRLTVV.

V and J are TRBV7-6 and TRBJ2-2, with 14 bases matching TRBD2. CDR3 size: 19 residues. V shed 5 bases, J shed 3 bases, and the junction held 11 bases outside the gene matches. Per the germline V gene, CDR1 is SGHVS and CDR2 is FNYEAQ. The CDR3 sequence: CASSETGLAGVVDTGELFF. The CDR3 DNA is TGTGCCAGCAGCGAAACGGGACTAGCGGGGGTGGTGGACACCGGGGAGCTGTTTTTT. The whole variable domain, remainder taken from reference TRBV7-6 and TRBJ2-2, is GAGVSQSPRYKVTKRGQDVALRCDPISGHVSLYWYRQALGQGPEFLTYFNYEAQQDKSGLPNDRFSAERPEGSISTLTIQRTEQRDSAMYRCASSETGLAGVVDTGELFFGEGSRLTVL.

This clone was seen a few times. The chain is built from TRBV27 and TRBJ1-5, with D perhaps matching TRBD1 (5 bases). The CDR3 is made up of 15 amino acids. V lost 7 bases, J lost 2 bases, and 15 bases lay in between. Germline V gene sequence: CDR1 MNHEY, CDR2 SMNVEV (reference sequence). Here the CDR3 reads CASTPGGIGNQPQHF. CDR3 nucleotides: TGTGCCAGCACCCCGGGGGGAATAGGCAATCAGCCCCAGCATTTT.

The chain carries TRBV15 and TRBJ2-5, with a weak D call TRBD1 (5 bases). The CDR3 extends over 15 amino acids. V was cut by 0 bases and J by 3 bases, with 11 bases left in between. Germline CDR1 reads LNHNV; CDR2 reads YYDKDF (reference sequence). The CDR3 is CATSREGAGEETQYF. The CDR3 DNA follows: TGTGCCACCAGCAGAGAAGGGGCAGGTGAAGAGACCCAGTACTTC.

This clone was detected only once. A read error may account for a junction end that differs from germline. This chain connects TRBV10-1 to TRBJ2-5; 10 nucleotides agree with TRBD1. The CDR3 totals 15 residues. Germline-derived CDR1 and CDR2 are WNHNN and SYGVQD (reference sequence). CDR3 amino acids: CASSEMGQGLETQYF. The CDR3 coding sequence is TGCGCCAGCAGTGAGATGGGACAGGGGTTGGAGACCCAATACTTC.

The genes are TRBV30 and TRBJ1-2, with D maybe TRBD1 (6 bases). Germline V gives CDR1 GTSNPN, CDR2 SVGIG (reference sequence). V lost 0 bases, J lost 7 bases, and 12 bases lay in between. CDR3 length: 13 amino acids. In nucleotides, the CDR3 is TGTGCCTGGAGTGTAGTTCAACAGGGTGGCTACACCTTC. Encoded protein: CAWSVVQQGGYTF.

The sample holds many counts of this clone. The genes are TRBV19 and TRBJ1-2; D is possibly TRBD1 (5 bases). CDR3 length: 15 amino acids. Per the germline V gene, CDR1 is LNHDA and CDR2 is SQIVND (reference sequence). The V and J ends lost 5 bases and 5 bases respectively, with 18 bases between them. The DNA of the CDR3 is TGTGCCAGTAGTGGTTATACCGGGACCGCTTATGGCTACACCTTC. This codes for CASSGYTGTAYGYTF.

This clone was seen only once. The chain links TRBV18 to TRBJ1-1, with 11 bases that match TRBD1. Losses at the gene ends were 3 bases for V and 4 bases for J; bases not matched to a gene: 7. CDR1 and CDR2 from the germline V gene are KGHSH and LQKENI. This CDR3 comprises 16 residues. CDR3 in DNA: TGTGCCAGCTCACCTTCGGACAGGGGGCACGGCACTGAAGCTTTCTTT. It yields the protein CASSPSDRGHGTEAFF. Variable domain in full (rest from reference TRBV18 and TRBJ1-1): NAGVMQNPRHLVRRRGQEARLRCSPMKGHSHVYWYRQLPEEGLKFMVYLQKENIIDESGMPKERFSAEFPKEGPSILRIQQVVRGDSAAYFCASSPSDRGHGTEAFFGQGTRLTVV.

The V and J genes are TRBV4-1 and TRBJ1-6; possibly TRBD1 for D (5 bases). Trimming cost V 1 base and J 0 bases, with 13 bases left between them. The germline V gene encodes CDR1 MGHRA and CDR2 YSYEKL. This CDR3 spans 18 amino acids. CDR3: CASSQVDSSSSYNSPLHF. In nucleotides, the CDR3 is TGCGCCAGCAGCCAAGTAGACAGTTCGAGCTCCTATAATTCACCCCTCCACTTT.

The J gene is TRBJ2-7, the V gene TRBV6-1; 8 nucleotides agree with TRBD1. Per germline, CDR1 MNHNS and CDR2 SASEGT. CDR3 length: 15 residues. The junction had 7 bases not matched to a gene; V was cut back by 2 bases and J by 4 bases. The CDR3 protein is CASSETQGAVYEQYF. For the CDR3, the DNA is TGTGCCAGCAGTGAAACCCAGGGGGCAGTATACGAGCAGTACTTC.